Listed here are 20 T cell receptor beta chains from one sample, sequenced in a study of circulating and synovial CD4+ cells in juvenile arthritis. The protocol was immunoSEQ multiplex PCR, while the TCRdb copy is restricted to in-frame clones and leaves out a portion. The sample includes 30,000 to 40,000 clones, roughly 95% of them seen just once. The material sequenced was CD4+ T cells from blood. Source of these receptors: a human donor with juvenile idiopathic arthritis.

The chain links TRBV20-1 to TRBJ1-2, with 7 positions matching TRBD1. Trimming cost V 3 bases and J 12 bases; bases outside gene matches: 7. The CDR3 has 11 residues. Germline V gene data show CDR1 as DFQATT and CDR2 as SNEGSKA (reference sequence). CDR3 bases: TGCAGTGCTAGCGGACAGGTGGATGACACCTTC. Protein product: CSASGQVDDTF.

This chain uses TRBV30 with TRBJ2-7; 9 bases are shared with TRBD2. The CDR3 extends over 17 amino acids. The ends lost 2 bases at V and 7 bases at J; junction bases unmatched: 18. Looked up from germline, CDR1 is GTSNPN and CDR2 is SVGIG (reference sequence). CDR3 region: CAWSLGLSGGSREEQYF. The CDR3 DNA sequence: TGTGCCTGGAGTTTGGGACTAAGCGGGGGGTCAAGAGAGGAGCAGTACTTC.

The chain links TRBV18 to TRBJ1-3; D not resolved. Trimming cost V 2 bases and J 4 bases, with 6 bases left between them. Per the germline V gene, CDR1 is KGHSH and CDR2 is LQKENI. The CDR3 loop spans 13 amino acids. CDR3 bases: TGTGCCAGCTCACCAGGAGGAGGAAACACCATATATTTT. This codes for CASSPGGGNTIYF.

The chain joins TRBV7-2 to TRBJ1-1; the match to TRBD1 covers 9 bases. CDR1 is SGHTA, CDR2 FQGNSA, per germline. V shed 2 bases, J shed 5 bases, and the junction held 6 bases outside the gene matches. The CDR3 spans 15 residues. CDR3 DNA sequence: TGTGCCAGCAGCTTAACCGGGACAGGGAGGACTGAAGCTTTCTTT. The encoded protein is CASSLTGTGRTEAFF. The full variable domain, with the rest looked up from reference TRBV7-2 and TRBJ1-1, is GAGVSQSPSNKVTEKGKDVELRCDPISGHTALYWYRQSLGQGLEFLIYFQGNSAPDKSGLPSDRFSAERTGGSVSTLTIQRTQQEDSAVYLCASSLTGTGRTEAFFGQGTRLTVV.

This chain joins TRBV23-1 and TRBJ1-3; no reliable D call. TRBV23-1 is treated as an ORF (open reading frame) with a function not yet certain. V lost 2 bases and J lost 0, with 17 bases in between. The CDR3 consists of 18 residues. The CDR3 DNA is TGCGCCAGCAGTCAACTTATGAGACCGGCGGTCTCTGGAAACACCATATATTTT. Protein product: CASSQLMRPAVSGNTIYF.

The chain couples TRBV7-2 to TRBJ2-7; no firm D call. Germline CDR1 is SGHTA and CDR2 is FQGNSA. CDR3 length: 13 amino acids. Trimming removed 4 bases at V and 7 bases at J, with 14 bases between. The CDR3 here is CASSSQVLGEQYF. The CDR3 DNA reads TGTGCCAGCAGCTCCCAGGTTTTAGGAGAGCAGTACTTC. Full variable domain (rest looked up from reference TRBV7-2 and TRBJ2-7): GAGVSQSPSNKVTEKGKDVELRCDPISGHTALYWYRQSLGQGLEFLIYFQGNSAPDKSGLPSDRFSAERTGGSVSTLTIQRTQQEDSAVYLCASSSQVLGEQYFGPGTRLTVT.

As DNA, the CDR3 is TGTGCCTGGAGTAAGACTAGCGGGGGCACAGATACGCAGTATTTT. This translates into CAWSKTSGGTDTQYF. The V and J genes are TRBV30 and TRBJ2-3; TRBD2 aligns across 11 bases. CDR1 is GTSNPN, CDR2 SVGIG, per germline (reference sequence). Trimming took 2 bases from V and 1 from J; bases not matched to a gene: 2. CDR3 length: 15 amino acids.

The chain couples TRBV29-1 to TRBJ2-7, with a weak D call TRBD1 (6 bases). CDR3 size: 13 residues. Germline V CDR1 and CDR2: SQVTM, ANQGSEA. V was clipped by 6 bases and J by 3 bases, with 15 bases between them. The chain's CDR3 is CSVSGVLSYEQYF. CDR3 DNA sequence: TGCAGCGTATCAGGGGTGTTGAGCTACGAGCAGTACTTC.

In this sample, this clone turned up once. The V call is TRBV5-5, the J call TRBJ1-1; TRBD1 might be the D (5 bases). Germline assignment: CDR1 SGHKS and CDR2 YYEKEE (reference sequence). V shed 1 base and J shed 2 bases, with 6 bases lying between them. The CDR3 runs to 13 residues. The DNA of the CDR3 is TGTGCCAGCAGCTTGCAGGGAAACACTGAAGCTTTCTTT. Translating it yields CASSLQGNTEAFF.

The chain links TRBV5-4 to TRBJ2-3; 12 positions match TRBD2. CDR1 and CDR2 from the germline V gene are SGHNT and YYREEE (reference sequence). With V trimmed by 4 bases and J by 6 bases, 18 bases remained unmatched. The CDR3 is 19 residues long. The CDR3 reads CASSPDRASGRGIRDTQYF. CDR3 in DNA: TGTGCCAGCAGCCCGGACCGGGCTAGCGGGAGGGGTATACGTGATACGCAGTATTTT. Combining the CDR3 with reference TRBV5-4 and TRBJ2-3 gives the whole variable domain ETGVTQSPTHLIKTRGQQVTLRCSSQSGHNTVSWYQQALGQGPQFIFQYYREEENGRGNFPPRFSGLQFPNYSSELNVNALELDDSALYLCASSPDRASGRGIRDTQYFGPGTRLTVL.

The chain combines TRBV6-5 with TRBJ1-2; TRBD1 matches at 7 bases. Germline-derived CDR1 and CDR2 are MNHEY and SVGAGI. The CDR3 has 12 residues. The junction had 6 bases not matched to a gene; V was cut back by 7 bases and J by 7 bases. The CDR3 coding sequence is TGTGCCAGCACCGACAGGGCGGCTGGCTACACCTTC. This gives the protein CASTDRAAGYTF.

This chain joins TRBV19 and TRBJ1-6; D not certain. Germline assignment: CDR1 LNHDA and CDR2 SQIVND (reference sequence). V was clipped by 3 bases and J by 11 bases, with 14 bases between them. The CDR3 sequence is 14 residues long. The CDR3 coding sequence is TGTGCCAGTAGTATGGGCCCATTGGAGGCACCCCTCCACTTT. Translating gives CASSMGPLEAPLHF.

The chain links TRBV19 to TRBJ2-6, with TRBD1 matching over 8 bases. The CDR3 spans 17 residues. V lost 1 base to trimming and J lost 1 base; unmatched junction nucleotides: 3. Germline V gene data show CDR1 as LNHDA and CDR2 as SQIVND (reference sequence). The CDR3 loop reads CASSIGTGPSGANVLTF. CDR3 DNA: TGTGCCAGTAGTATAGGGACAGGGCCTTCTGGGGCCAACGTCCTGACTTTC.

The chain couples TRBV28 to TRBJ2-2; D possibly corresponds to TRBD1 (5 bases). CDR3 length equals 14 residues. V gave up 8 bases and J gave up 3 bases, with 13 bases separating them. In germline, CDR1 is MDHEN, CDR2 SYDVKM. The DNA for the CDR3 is TGTGCCAGCCTAATGGGCAGGGACACCGGGGAGCTGTTTTTT. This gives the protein CASLMGRDTGELFF.

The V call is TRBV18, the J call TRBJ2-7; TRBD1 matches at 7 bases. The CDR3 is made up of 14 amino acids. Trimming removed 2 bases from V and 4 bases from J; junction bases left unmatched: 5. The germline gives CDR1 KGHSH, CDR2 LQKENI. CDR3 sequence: CASSPNRQGYEQYF. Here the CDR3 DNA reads TGTGCCAGCTCACCAAACAGACAGGGATACGAGCAGTACTTC.

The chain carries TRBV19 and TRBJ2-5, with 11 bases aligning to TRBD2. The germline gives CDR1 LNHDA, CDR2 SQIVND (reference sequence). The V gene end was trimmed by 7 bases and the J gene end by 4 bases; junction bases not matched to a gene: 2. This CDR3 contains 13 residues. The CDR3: CASTSGRRETQYF. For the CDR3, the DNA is TGTGCCAGTACTAGCGGGAGGAGAGAGACCCAGTACTTC.

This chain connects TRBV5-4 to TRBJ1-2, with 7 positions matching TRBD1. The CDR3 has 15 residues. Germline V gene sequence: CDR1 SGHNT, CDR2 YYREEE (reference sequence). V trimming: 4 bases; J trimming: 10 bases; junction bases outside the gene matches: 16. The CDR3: CASSPGSPGQPPYTF. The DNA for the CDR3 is TGTGCCAGCAGCCCGGGAAGCCCGGGACAGCCTCCCTACACCTTC. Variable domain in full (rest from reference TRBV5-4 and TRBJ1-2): ETGVTQSPTHLIKTRGQQVTLRCSSQSGHNTVSWYQQALGQGPQFIFQYYREEENGRGNFPPRFSGLQFPNYSSELNVNALELDDSALYLCASSPGSPGQPPYTFGSGTRLTVV.

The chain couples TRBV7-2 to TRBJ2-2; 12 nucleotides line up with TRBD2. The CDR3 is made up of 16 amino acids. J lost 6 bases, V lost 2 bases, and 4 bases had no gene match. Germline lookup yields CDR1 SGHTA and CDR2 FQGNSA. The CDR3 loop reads CASSLILAGGPGELFF. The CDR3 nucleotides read TGTGCCAGCAGCTTAATACTAGCGGGGGGTCCCGGGGAGCTGTTTTTT.

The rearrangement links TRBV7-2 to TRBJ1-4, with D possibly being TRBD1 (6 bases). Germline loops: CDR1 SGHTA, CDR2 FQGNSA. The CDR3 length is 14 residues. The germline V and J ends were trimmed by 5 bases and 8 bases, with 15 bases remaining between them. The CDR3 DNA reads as TGTGCCAGCAGCGTCACAGGGCTTCGGGAAAAACTGTTTTTT. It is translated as CASSVTGLREKLFF.

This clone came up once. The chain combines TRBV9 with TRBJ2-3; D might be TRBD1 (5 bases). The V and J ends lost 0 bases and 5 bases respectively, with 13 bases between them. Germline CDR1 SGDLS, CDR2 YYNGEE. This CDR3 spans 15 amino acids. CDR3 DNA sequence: TGTGCCAGCAGCGTAGTAAGCAGGGTGGGAGATACGCAGTATTTT. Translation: CASSVVSRVGDTQYF.